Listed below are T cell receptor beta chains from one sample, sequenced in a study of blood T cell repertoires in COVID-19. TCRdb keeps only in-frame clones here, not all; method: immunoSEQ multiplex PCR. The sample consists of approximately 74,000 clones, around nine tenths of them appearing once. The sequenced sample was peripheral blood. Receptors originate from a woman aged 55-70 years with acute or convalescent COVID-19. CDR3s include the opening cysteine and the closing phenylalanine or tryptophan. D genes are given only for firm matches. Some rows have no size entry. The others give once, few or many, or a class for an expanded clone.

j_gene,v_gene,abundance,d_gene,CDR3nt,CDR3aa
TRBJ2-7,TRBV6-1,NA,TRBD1,TGTGCCAGCAGTGAATCTTGGGCAGGGGGTGGCGAGCAGTACTTC,CASSESWAGGGEQYF
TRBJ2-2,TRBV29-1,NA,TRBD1,TGCAGCGTGGACAGGGGGCGGAACACCGGGGAGCTGTTTTTT,CSVDRGRNTGELFF
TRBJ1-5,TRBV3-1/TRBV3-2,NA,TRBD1,TGTGCCACCGAACATCGGCCGGGACAGGGAGTTAGCAATCAGCCCCAGCATTTT,CATEHRPGQGVSNQPQHF
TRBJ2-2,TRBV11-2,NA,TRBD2,TGTGCCAGCAGCTTACTTTGGACTAGCCACGGGGAGCTGTTTTTT,CASSLLWTSHGELFF
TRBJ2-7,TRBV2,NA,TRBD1,TGTGCCAGCAGTGAAGGGACAGGGGTCCCCTACGAGCAGTACTTC,CASSEGTGVPYEQYF
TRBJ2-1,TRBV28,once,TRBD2,TGTGCCAGCATGGTTGCGGGGGGAGAAATAACCTACAATGAGCAGTTCTTC,CASMVAGGEITYNEQFF
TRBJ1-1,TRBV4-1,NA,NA,TGCGCCAGCAGCCAAGGCGGCAGGGGATACACTGAAGCTTTCTTT,CASSQGGRGYTEAFF
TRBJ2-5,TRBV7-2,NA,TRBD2,TGTGCCAGCAGCCGCCAGACTAGCGGGGGGGCCGAGACCCAGTACTTC,CASSRQTSGGAETQYF
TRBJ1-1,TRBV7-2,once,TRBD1,TGTGCCAGCAGCTTCCCGACAGGGGCCAGCACTGAAGCTTTCTTT,CASSFPTGASTEAFF
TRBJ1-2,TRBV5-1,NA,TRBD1,TGCGCCAGCAGCCGTGGGACAGGCTCTAACTATGGCTACACCTTC,CASSRGTGSNYGYTF
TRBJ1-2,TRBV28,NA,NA,TGTGCCAGCAGTAGCGGACAGCCCCTCCACTATGGCTACACCTTC,CASSSGQPLHYGYTF
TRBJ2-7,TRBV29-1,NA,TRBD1,TGCAGCGTTGTGGGACAGGGGGGCTACGAGCAGTACTTC,CSVVGQGGYEQYF
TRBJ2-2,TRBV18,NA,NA,TGTGCCAGCTTCGAGGGGGTCGGCGGGGAGCTGTTTTTT,CASFEGVGGELFF
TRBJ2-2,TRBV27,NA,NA,TGTGCCAGCAGACGCGAGTTTGTCACCGGGGAGCTGTTTTTT,CASRREFVTGELFF
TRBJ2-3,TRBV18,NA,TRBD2,TGTGCCAGCTCACCAGGGATAGCGGGAGCAGATACGCAGTATTTT,CASSPGIAGADTQYF
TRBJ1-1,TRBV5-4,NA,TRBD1,TGTGCCAGCAGCTCCCGACAGGGCGGGGGGGAAGCTTTCTTT,CASSSRQGGGEAFF
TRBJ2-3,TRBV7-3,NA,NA,TGTGCCAGCAGCTCTTCAGGCACAGATACGCAGTATTTT,CASSSSGTDTQYF
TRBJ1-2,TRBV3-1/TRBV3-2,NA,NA,TGTGCCAGCAGCCATTTGTCTCCCGGTAACTATGGCTACACCTTC,CASSHLSPGNYGYTF
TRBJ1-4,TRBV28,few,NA,TGTGCCAGCAGTTTTGATTTTTGGGGCACTAATGAAAAACTGTTTTTT,CASSFDFWGTNEKLFF
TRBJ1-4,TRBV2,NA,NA,TGTGCCAGCATCCGCCTCCAGGGGAACAATGAAAAACTGTTTTTT,CASIRLQGNNEKLFF
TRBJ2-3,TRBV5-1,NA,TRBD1,TGCGCCAGCAGCCGGGACAGGGTTAGCACAGATACGCAGTATTTT,CASSRDRVSTDTQYF
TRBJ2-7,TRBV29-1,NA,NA,TGCAGCGTTGGTGTCCAAAACTACGAGCAGTACTTC,CSVGVQNYEQYF
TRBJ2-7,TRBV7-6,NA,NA,TGTGCCAGCAGCTTAGCCCTTCGCTACGAGCAGTACTTC,CASSLALRYEQYF
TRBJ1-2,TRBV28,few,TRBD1,TGTGCCAGCAGTTCCGGACAGGGAGGCGGCTACACCTTC,CASSSGQGGGYTF
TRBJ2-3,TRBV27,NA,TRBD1,TGTGCCAGCAGGGACAGGGTATTGGTCACAGATACGCAGTATTTT,CASRDRVLVTDTQYF
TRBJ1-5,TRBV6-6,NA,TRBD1,TGTGCCAGCAGTTACTCGATGACAGGGGGAAATCAGCCCCAGCATTTT,CASSYSMTGGNQPQHF
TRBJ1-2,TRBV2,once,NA,TGTGCCAGCAGTGAAGATCGGCGCAGGGGCTACACCTTC,CASSEDRRRGYTF
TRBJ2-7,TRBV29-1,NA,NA,TGCAGCGTTCCAAGATCCGAGGGTTACGAGCAGTACTTC,CSVPRSEGYEQYF
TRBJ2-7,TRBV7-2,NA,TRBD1,TGTGCCAGCAGCCAAGACAGGGTCTCCTACGAGCAGTACTTC,CASSQDRVSYEQYF
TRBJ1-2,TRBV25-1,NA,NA,TGTGCCAGCAGCACCGGAGCTCCTTATGGCTACACCTTC,CASSTGAPYGYTF
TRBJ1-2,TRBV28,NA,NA,TGTGCCAGCAGCCTCTCAGTCCCCCCCTATGGCTACACCTTC,CASSLSVPPYGYTF
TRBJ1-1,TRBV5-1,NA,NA,TGCGCCAGCAGTCCCAGGGGTACCAACACTGAAGCTTTCTTT,CASSPRGTNTEAFF
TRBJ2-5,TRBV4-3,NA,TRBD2,TGCGCCAGCAGTCCCGGGGGGGCGGGAGAGACCCAGTACTTC,CASSPGGAGETQYF
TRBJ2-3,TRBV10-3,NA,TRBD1,TGTGCCATCAACGGACAGGGGGCAGATACGCAGTATTTT,CAINGQGADTQYF
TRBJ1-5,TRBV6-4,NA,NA,TGTGCCAGCAGTGGGAGGTCGAGGAGCAATCAGCCCCAGCATTTT,CASSGRSRSNQPQHF
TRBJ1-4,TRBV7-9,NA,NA,TGTGCCAGCAGCTCGCTCGGAGGTCGGTCTGAAAAACTGTTTTTT,CASSSLGGRSEKLFF
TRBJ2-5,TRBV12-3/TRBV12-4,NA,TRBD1,TGTGCCAGCAGTTGGACAGGCCAAGAGACCCAGTACTTC,CASSWTGQETQYF
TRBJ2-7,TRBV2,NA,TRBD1,TGTGCCAGCAGTGAAGGCAGGGGGCCCTACGAGCAGTACTTC,CASSEGRGPYEQYF
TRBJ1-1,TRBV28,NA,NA,TGTGCCAGCCCTTCTTCGACGGGGGGGACTGAAGCTTTCTTT,CASPSSTGGTEAFF
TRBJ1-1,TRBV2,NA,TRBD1,TGTGCCAGCAGGAGACAGGGTACGGGTGAAGCTTTCTTT,CASRRQGTGEAFF
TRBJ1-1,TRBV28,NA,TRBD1,TGTGCCAGCAGTTTCGCGGACAGGGGGCCTGAAGCTTTCTTT,CASSFADRGPEAFF
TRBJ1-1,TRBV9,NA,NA,TGTGCCAGCAGCGTAATCCCGGCGGGTCCGACTGAAGCTTTCTTT,CASSVIPAGPTEAFF
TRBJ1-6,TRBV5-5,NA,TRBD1,TGTGCCAGCAGCGCCCTAGGGACAGCCCCAGGGACCCTCCACTTT,CASSALGTAPGTLHF
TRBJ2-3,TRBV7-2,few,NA,TGTGCCAGCAGCTTAGCGCGACGGGATACAGATACGCAGTATTTT,CASSLARRDTDTQYF
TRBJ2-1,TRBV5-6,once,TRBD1,TGTGCCAGCAGCTTGGTCGCAGGGGGCAGCGATGAGCAGTTCTTC,CASSLVAGGSDEQFF
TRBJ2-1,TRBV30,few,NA,TGTGCCTGGAGTCAGGGAAAGGCATGGAATGAGCAGTTCTTC,CAWSQGKAWNEQFF
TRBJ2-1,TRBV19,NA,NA,TGTGCCAGTAGTATCCGGGCCAGGGGAGTCGGCAATGAGCAGTTCTTC,CASSIRARGVGNEQFF
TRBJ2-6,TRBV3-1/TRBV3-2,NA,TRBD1,TGTGCCAGCAGCCACGTGGGACAGGCGCACTCTGGGGCCAACGTCCTGACTTTC,CASSHVGQAHSGANVLTF
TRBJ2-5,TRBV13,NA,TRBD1,TGTGCCAGCAGCCCCTACCCCGCCGGACAGGGGTTTTTAGAGACCCAGTACTTC,CASSPYPAGQGFLETQYF
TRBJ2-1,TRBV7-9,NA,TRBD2,TGTGCCAGCAGCTCGCGCTCCGGGACTACCTCCAATGAGCAGTTCTTC,CASSSRSGTTSNEQFF